This record looks at one T cell receptor beta chain sequence and its context. The clone's antigen remains unknown. It has no much larger one-base neighbor in the sample; base qualities were not kept. The sample comes from a study of shared clonotypes between healthy human individuals (dated by TCRdb to 2018 to 2020). Regarding the research as a whole: A few men and two women, aged 18 to 49 years, made up the cohort. To estimate repertoire size and how much clonotype sharing occurs between individuals, the study deeply sequenced the blood TCR repertoires of about 5 healthy adults. To increase sequencing depth and limit assay-specific biases, TCR repertoire library preparation and sequencing were carried out by different laboratories using diverse techniques. Per donor, leukapheresis produced somewhere between about 0.94 and 9 billion PBMCs.

Inclusive of the bounding cysteine and phenylalanine, the CDR3 is 16 residues long. CDR3 DNA is the only sequence kept; it has 48 bases, read in frame from the first base. V lost 2 bases and J lost 2 bases; the stretch between them is 12 bases long. The germline V gene gives CDR1 as SGHTA and CDR2 as FQGNSA. TCR CDR3 regions were amplified from genomic DNA by multiplex PCR using the deep immunoSEQ assay. Extracted genomic DNA from each cell subset was distributed evenly across all wells of several immunoSEQ 96-well plates, and each plate was treated as a replicate. For unsorted PBMC, around 300 ng genomic DNA, equal to 32,000 or so T cell genomes, was loaded into each replicate PCR. Genomic DNA from unsorted PBMC was sequenced over ten immunoSEQ deep assay plates. Purified libraries were measured with a Qubit 3.0 fluorometer, size-checked on a Bioanalyzer 2100, and measured again with the KAPA Library Quantification kit. A separate single-read 150-cycle Illumina NextSeq 550 flow cell was used to sequence each immunoSEQ 96-well plate. In the paper's pipeline: Because the immunoSEQ output included only junctional sequences and no quality scores, the filtering could not be the same as the filtering used for full-length reads. To assign V/J genes and CDR3, sequences were annotated using PyIR, a Python wrapper for IgBLAST v1.9, with IMGT germline references. Any read was removed if the V/J assignment was weak (E-value above 1e-6), the CDR3 was missing, or the read contained stop codons, out-of-frame junctions, or ambiguous translated residues. A V3J clonotype was defined by an identical inferred V gene, J gene, and CDR3 amino acid sequence. Percentage overlap between repertoires was calculated by dividing the number of shared unique clonotypes by the size of the smaller repertoire. Three approaches were used to assess repertoire richness: RTK rarefaction, the Chao1 estimator, and Recon v2.1 estimates of unobserved clonotypes. TCRdb limited this immuneACCESS table to in-frame rearrangements with V and J called. A share of clones is missing; checked studies link under half to unresolved V genes, and the rest is unexplained. That table supplies the V and J calls and clone size; D and trimming were determined from the DNA. This sample lists 450,000 to 500,000 clones; over 75% were detected once. Roughly 13% of the sample lies in the top ten.

What the work shows at the level of the full study, not this receptor alone: Because the study included only a small number of donors, the genetic and exposure-history diversity represented was limited. Pairwise subsampling led to the expectation that sequencing depth would affect the degree of clonotype sharing among donors. Sampling was limited to blood, and TCR repertoires in tissue likely differ from TCR repertoires in blood.

The donors were healthy, HIV-negative adults who had no recently reported acute infections or vaccinations. All donors were Caucasian adults living in Nashville, Tennessee, USA. In the unsorted samples, 85 million to 100 million PBMCs were counted, and genomic DNA was extracted using the QIAamp DNA Blood Mini kit. Blood was obtained by leukapheresis, after which PBMCs were separated by Ficoll-Histopaque density gradient centrifugation and cryopreserved in liquid nitrogen vapor phase. The chain is assembled from TRBV7-2 and TRBJ1-4; a weak D assignment points to TRBD1 (6 bases agree). The source material was PBMCs. The clonotype was recovered from a woman aged 40 to 50 in good health. Some clones in this sample may be carry-over from other donors' samples. In nucleotides, the sequence is TGTGCCAGCAGCTTACCCACAGGGTTCACTAATGAAAAACTGTTTTTT. Its amino acids are CASSLPTGFTNEKLFF.